These T cell receptor beta chains were read from a single sample in a study of T-cell reconstitution after alpha-beta-depleted transplantation in children. MiXCR was run by TCRdb on the PCR reads, yielding one entry per CDR3 protein. The sample shows a few hundred thousand distinct CDR3 sequences, 10% to 15% of them seen only once. The specimen was PBMCs, mostly from graft donor cells, collected 360 days after TCRalphabeta/CD19-depleted stem cell transplant. These receptors were obtained from a male patient between 10 and 17 years old who had a stem cell transplant for acute myeloid leukemia, so the T cells may come from the graft donor. Each CDR3 is given with its conserved first and last residue. A D gene is named only where the DNA matches it firmly. Size is omitted from some rows. Given values are once, few, many or a class for expanded clones.

D gene: TRBD2; J gene: TRBJ2-1; CDR3 length: 17; clone size: few; V gene: TRBV19; CDR3 protein: CASKRGTSGSSYNEQFF; CDR3 DNA: TGTGCCAGTAAGAGGGGGACTAGCGGGAGCTCCTACAATGAGCAGTTCTTC
D gene: TRBD1; J gene: TRBJ2-4; CDR3 length: 14; clone size: few; V gene: TRBV5-6; CDR3 protein: CASSWDRVGNIQYF; CDR3 DNA: TGTGCCAGCAGCTGGGACAGGGTAGGGAACATTCAGTACTTC
D gene: TRBD2; J gene: TRBJ2-7; CDR3 length: 14; clone size: NA; V gene: TRBV27; CDR3 protein: CASQRLAGTYEQYF; CDR3 DNA: TGTGCCAGCCAACGACTAGCGGGGACCTACGAGCAGTACTTC
D gene: TRBD1; J gene: TRBJ2-1; CDR3 length: 17; clone size: few; V gene: TRBV28; CDR3 protein: CASSPVRGGLTDNEQFF; CDR3 DNA: TGTGCCAGCAGCCCCGTGAGAGGGGGCCTCACTGACAATGAGCAGTTCTTC
D gene: TRBD2; J gene: TRBJ2-5; CDR3 length: 14; clone size: many; V gene: TRBV28; CDR3 protein: CASSRRTSGETQYF; CDR3 DNA: TGTGCCAGCAGTCGAAGGACTAGCGGAGAGACCCAGTACTTC
D gene: NA; J gene: TRBJ2-2; CDR3 length: 16; clone size: NA; V gene: TRBV7-6; CDR3 protein: CASSDLGSRLTGELFF; CDR3 DNA: TGTGCCAGCAGCGATCTTGGGAGTAGGTTGACCGGGGAGCTGTTTTTT
D gene: NA; J gene: TRBJ1-4; CDR3 length: 15; clone size: NA; V gene: TRBV28; CDR3 protein: CASSSPGRLYEKLFF; CDR3 DNA: TGTGCCAGCAGTTCTCCGGGGAGGCTCTATGAAAAACTGTTTTTT
D gene: NA; J gene: TRBJ2-7; CDR3 length: 15; clone size: NA; V gene: TRBV20-1; CDR3 protein: CSAREWTVGTYEQYF; CDR3 DNA: TGCAGTGCTAGAGAATGGACAGTAGGGACCTACGAGCAGTACTTC
D gene: TRBD2; J gene: TRBJ2-1; CDR3 length: 17; clone size: NA; V gene: TRBV25-1; CDR3 protein: CASSAYPGLGPYNEQFF; CDR3 DNA: TGTGCCAGCAGTGCTTACCCGGGACTAGGCCCCTACAATGAGCAGTTCTTC
D gene: TRBD2; J gene: TRBJ2-7; CDR3 length: 16; clone size: NA; V gene: TRBV5-1; CDR3 protein: CASSLATLAGHYEQYF; CDR3 DNA: TGCGCCAGCAGCTTGGCGACGCTAGCGGGCCACTACGAGCAGTACTTC
D gene: NA; J gene: TRBJ2-1; CDR3 length: 13; clone size: many; V gene: TRBV7-8; CDR3 protein: CAGSRGSINEQFF; CDR3 DNA: TGTGCCGGCTCTAGGGGGTCAATCAATGAGCAGTTCTTC
D gene: TRBD2; J gene: TRBJ2-5; CDR3 length: 16; clone size: NA; V gene: TRBV6-5; CDR3 protein: CASSYQGLARQETQYF; CDR3 DNA: TGTGCCAGCAGTTACCAGGGACTAGCCCGCCAAGAGACCCAGTACTTC